This TCR beta chain emerged from a study of radiotherapy plus CTLA-4 blockade in lung cancer (dated by TCRdb to 2017 to 2018). As for the study more broadly: Objective responses occurred in around 20% of enrolled patients, and 25% to 40% achieved disease control.

CDR3 length: 15 amino acids, cysteine to phenylalanine. The kept DNA is CDR3 alone, 45 bases in frame from the first base. Trimming leaves V shorter by 6 bases and J shorter by 8 bases, with the junction holding 10 bases beyond the gene matches. CDR1 and CDR2, looked up from the germline V gene, are SNHLY and FYNNEI. Receptors were amplified or captured by the immunoSEQ multiplex PCR assay. TCRdb stores this immuneACCESS table with in-frame sequences only. Part of the clones is absent; in the studies checked, under half of the shortfall reflects unresolved V genes, and no reason is known for the rest. The sample records tens of thousands of clones, around 84% of which are singletons. Approximately 15% of the sample is in the top ten clones. The study evaluated CTLA-4 blockade (ipilimumab) given together with focal radiation therapy in patients who had chemo-refractory metastatic non-small-cell lung cancer.

A note on this clone: Its antigen specificity is not known. Base quality data are lacking; no much larger clone is found one base away.

General study outcomes and caveats: After treatment with radiotherapy and ipilimumab, TCR clones that originated in tumors expanded in peripheral blood. Early dynamic changes in blood T cell clones, together with increased serum interferon-beta after radiation, were reported as the strongest predictors of response.

Recombination joined TRBV2 with TRBJ1-6, and 7 junction bases match TRBD1. The material was peripheral blood, obtained from a patient treated with radiotherapy plus ipilimumab. This sequence originates from a human donor with non-small cell lung cancer that progressed on radiotherapy plus ipilimumab. The CDR3 protein sequence reads: CASRARDSGDSPLHF. The DNA reads as follows: TGTGCCAGCAGGGCCCGGGACAGTGGGGATTCACCCCTCCACTTT.